Following are 2 T cell receptor beta chains from one sample sequenced in a study of blood T cell repertoires in COVID-19. Clones were sequenced by immunoSEQ multiplex PCR, and TCRdb holds only the in-frame ones, with some missing. Among 80,000 to 100,000 clones listed, 70% to 90% were seen once. The sequencing input was peripheral blood. These receptors came from a woman of 80 years or more in a cohort sampled during active or convalescent COVID-19.

The chain recombines TRBV18 with TRBJ1-5; D is unresolved. The CDR3 is 14 amino acids. The V end lost 2 bases, the J end lost 4 bases, and 9 bases lay between the germline ends. Germline assignment: CDR1 KGHSH and CDR2 LQKENI. The chain's CDR3 is CASSPAGLNQPQHF. The DNA for the CDR3 is TGTGCCAGCTCACCAGCGGGCCTGAATCAGCCCCAGCATTTT.

This chain joins TRBV5-1 and TRBJ2-1, with 12 bases fitting TRBD2. The ends lost 1 base at V and 9 bases at J; junction bases unmatched: 5. Germline V gene data show CDR1 as SGHRS and CDR2 as YFSETQ. The CDR3 runs 15 residues. This CDR3 reads CASSLLTSGSGEQFF. CDR3 nucleotides: TGCGCCAGCAGCTTGCTGACTAGCGGGAGTGGTGAGCAGTTCTTC.